Below are 28 T cell receptor beta chains sequenced from a single sample in a study of shared clonotypes between healthy human individuals. Measured with immunoSEQ multiplex PCR; TCRdb has only the in-frame clones, and not every one. Of about half a million clones detected, about 78% appear once; the ten largest clones hold about 12%. The source material was PBMCs. The receptors derive from a woman aged 40 to 55 in good health. Some clones in this sample may be carry-over from other donors' samples.

The chain uses TRBV6-6 and TRBJ1-2; perhaps TRBD1 as D (6 bases). The V end was cut by 6 bases, the J end by 5 bases, with 22 bases between. CDR3 length: 16 amino acids. Germline CDR1 and CDR2: MNHNY and SVGAGI (reference sequence). The CDR3 DNA sequence: TGTGCCAGCAGGGGGGGGCCCGGCTTGGTCCCGTATGGCTACACCTTC. It is translated as CASRGGPGLVPYGYTF.

The chain recombines TRBV7-3 with TRBJ1-1, with no clear D. This CDR3 contains 13 residues. Trimming removed 1 base at V and 5 bases at J, with 8 bases between. Germline CDR1 reads SGHTA; CDR2 reads FQGTGA. CDR3 DNA sequence: TGTGCCAGCAGCTTAAACGCCGGTACTGAAGCTTTCTTT. The encoded protein is CASSLNAGTEAFF.

The chain employs TRBV7-3 and TRBJ2-1, with 9 bases matching TRBD2. Germline V gene lookup returns CDR1 SGHTA and CDR2 FQGTGA. V lost 0 bases to trimming and J lost 4 bases; unmatched junction nucleotides: 7. The CDR3 spans 17 residues. CDR3 region: CASSLTRLAALYNEQFF. CDR3 in DNA: TGTGCCAGCAGCTTAACCCGACTAGCGGCCTTGTACAATGAGCAGTTCTTC.

This clone was picked up one time. The chain is built from TRBV6-4 and TRBJ2-3; 7 bases align to TRBD2. The CDR3 extends over 16 amino acids. In germline, CDR1 is MRHNA, CDR2 SNTAGT. The V segment lost 0 bases and the J segment 2 bases; nucleotides outside the gene matches: 5. The CDR3 DNA reads as TGTGCCAGCAGTGACTCCCCGGGACTACCCACAGATACGCAGTATTTT. Amino acid sequence: CASSDSPGLPTDTQYF.

The chain joins TRBV18 to TRBJ1-1; no firm D call. V lost 5 bases and J 1 base, leaving 11 bases between the germline ends. Germline-derived CDR1 and CDR2 are KGHSH and LQKENI. CDR3 length equals 14 residues. The CDR3 DNA is TGTGCCAGCTCATCCGGAGGCAGGAACACTGAAGCTTTCTTT. Amino acid sequence: CASSSGGRNTEAFF.

This clone turned up a few times. The chain combines TRBV10-3 with TRBJ2-7; TRBD1 is a possible D gene (5 bases). CDR1 is ENHRY and CDR2 is SYGVKD in the germline V gene. With 4 bases removed from V and 9 bases from J, the gap between germline ends came to 16 bases. The CDR3 spans 13 residues. In DNA form, the CDR3 reads TGTGCCATCAGTGTTCAGGGATTACTCGGGCAGTACTTC. As protein: CAISVQGLLGQYF.

J is TRBJ2-5 and V is TRBV9; 10 bases align to TRBD2. The germline gives CDR1 SGDLS, CDR2 YYNGEE. The length of the CDR3 is 17 residues. V was pared by 3 bases and J by 2 bases, with 10 bases of the junction left unmatched. CDR3 protein: CASSAGLAGGYQETQYF. The DNA of the CDR3 is TGTGCCAGCAGCGCAGGGTTAGCGGGAGGCTATCAAGAGACCCAGTACTTC.

V is TRBV2 and J is TRBJ2-3; D perhaps matches TRBD1 (6 bases). The CDR3 runs to 15 residues. CDR1 is SNHLY and CDR2 is FYNNEI in the germline V gene. The V and J ends lost 1 base and 4 bases respectively, with 12 bases between them. The CDR3 DNA sequence: TGTGCCAGCAGTGAAGAGGGCAGGGGTGCAGATACGCAGTATTTT. Translation gives CASSEEGRGADTQYF.

The chain recombines TRBV10-1 with TRBJ1-1, with 10 bases lining up with TRBD1. Germline V lookup: CDR1 WNHNN, CDR2 SYGVQD (reference sequence). The CDR3 is 13 residues long. V gave up 5 bases and J gave up 4 bases; unmatched junction bases: 1. The CDR3 DNA sequence: TGCGCCAGCAGTCGGACAGGGGGCACTGAAGCTTTCTTT. It encodes CASSRTGGTEAFF.

This chain connects TRBV5-1 to TRBJ2-7, with a weak D call TRBD1 (6 bases). V lost 4 bases and J lost 2, with 19 bases in between. Looked up from germline, CDR1 is SGHRS and CDR2 is YFSETQ. The CDR3 spans 16 residues. The CDR3 DNA follows: TGCGCCAGCAGCCCAAGACAGGCCCAGGGCCCCTACGAGCAGTACTTC. It encodes CASSPRQAQGPYEQYF.

The table lists this clone with a few counts. The rearrangement uses TRBV4-1 and TRBJ1-4; no firm D call. Trimming removed 4 bases from V and 0 bases from J, with 9 bases in between. CDR1 and CDR2 (germline): MGHRA, YSYEKL. The CDR3 runs 15 residues. The DNA for the CDR3 is TGCGCCAGCAGCCGCAGGATTGCAACTAATGAAAAACTGTTTTTT. Translated, it gives CASSRRIATNEKLFF.

This clone was counted at least ten times. The chain carries TRBV20-1 and TRBJ2-7, with D possibly being TRBD2 (5 bases). CDR1 and CDR2 (germline): DFQATT, SNEGSKA (reference sequence). Trimming left V 2 bases short and J 7 bases short, with 9 bases between. The CDR3 sequence is 11 residues long. CDR3: CSARSGSEQYF. CDR3 in DNA: TGCAGTGCTAGAAGCGGAAGTGAGCAGTACTTC.

The genes are TRBV14 and TRBJ2-1; the D gene is possibly TRBD1 (6 bases). V lost 1 base and J lost 0, with 13 bases in between. CDR1 SGHDN and CDR2 FVKESK come from the germline V gene. The CDR3 spans 17 residues. CDR3 amino acids: CASSQAGATISYNEQFF. In DNA, the CDR3 is TGTGCCAGCAGCCAAGCAGGGGCCACAATCTCCTACAATGAGCAGTTCTTC.

This CDR3 reads CASSPTSSGDYEQYF. In nucleotides, the CDR3 is TGTGCCAGCAGTCCTACATCTAGCGGGGACTACGAGCAGTACTTC. The gene calls are TRBV28 and TRBJ2-7, with 9 bases fitting TRBD2. The CDR3 sequence is 15 residues long. The J segment lost 3 bases and the V segment lost 5 bases, leaving 8 bases of the junction unmatched. From germline, CDR1 is MDHEN and CDR2 SYDVKM.

The rearrangement uses TRBV11-1 and TRBJ2-7, with 8 nucleotides matching TRBD1. Germline V lookup: CDR1 SGHAT, CDR2 FQDESV (reference sequence). Unmatched junction bases numbered 13, after V lost 3 bases and J lost 3 bases. The CDR3 loop spans 17 amino acids. The CDR3 is CASSLDVGQAINYEQYF. CDR3 nucleotide sequence: TGTGCCAGCAGCTTGGATGTGGGACAGGCCATAAACTACGAGCAGTACTTC.

CDR3 in amino acids: CATNRGVRFYEQYF. The DNA for the CDR3 is TGTGCCACAAACAGGGGAGTGAGATTCTACGAGCAGTACTTC. The chain is built from TRBV28 and TRBJ2-7; TRBD1 matches 7 bases. CDR3 length equals 14 residues. Unmatched junction bases numbered 12, after V lost 10 bases and J lost 3 bases. CDR1 is MDHEN, CDR2 SYDVKM, per germline. Variable domain in full (rest from reference TRBV28 and TRBJ2-7): DVKVTQSSRYLVKRTGEKVFLECVQDMDHENMFWYRQDPGLGLRLIYFSYDVKMKEKGDIPEGYSVSREKKERFSLILESASTNQTSMYLCATNRGVRFYEQYFGPGTRLTVT.

The chain carries TRBV7-2 and TRBJ2-1, with D maybe TRBD2 (6 bases). The germline V and J ends were trimmed by 4 bases and 5 bases, with 12 bases remaining between them. There are 14 residues in the CDR3. From germline, CDR1 is SGHTA and CDR2 FQGNSA. The CDR3 sequence is CASSSDYPDNEQFF. Written as DNA, the CDR3 is TGTGCCAGCAGCTCGGACTACCCGGACAATGAGCAGTTCTTC. The variable domain in full, completed from reference TRBV7-2 and TRBJ2-1, reads GAGVSQSPSNKVTEKGKDVELRCDPISGHTALYWYRQSLGQGLEFLIYFQGNSAPDKSGLPSDRFSAERTGGSVSTLTIQRTQQEDSAVYLCASSSDYPDNEQFFGPGTRLTVL.

The chain uses TRBV5-6 and TRBJ2-1; 8 bases fit TRBD1. Losses at the gene ends were 6 bases for V and 4 bases for J; bases not matched to a gene: 9. The germline gives CDR1 SGHDT, CDR2 YYEEEE. The CDR3 spans 15 residues. The DNA of the CDR3 is TGTGCCAGCACCACAAAAGGACAGGGTTACAATGAGCAGTTCTTC. This translates into CASTTKGQGYNEQFF.

The J gene is TRBJ2-7, the V gene TRBV7-9; 9 nucleotides line up with TRBD1. This CDR3 is 16 amino acids long. The junction had 13 bases not matched to a gene; V was cut back by 5 bases and J by 5 bases. Germline-derived CDR1 and CDR2 are SEHNR and FQNEAQ (reference sequence). CDR3 sequence: CASSQGWGQGENEQYF. CDR3 DNA: TGTGCCAGCAGCCAAGGCTGGGGACAGGGTGAGAACGAGCAGTACTTC.

J is TRBJ1-4 and V is TRBV27; 7 bases line up with TRBD1. CDR1 and CDR2 from the germline V gene are MNHEY and SMNVEV (reference sequence). The CDR3 length is 16 residues. Trimming removed 0 bases from V and 4 bases from J; junction bases left unmatched: 5. The chain's CDR3 is CASSLSSGQNNEKLFF. Written as DNA, the CDR3 is TGTGCCAGCAGTTTATCTTCGGGACAGAATAATGAAAAACTGTTTTTT.

CDR3 sequence: CASSLGGRGNTGELFF. CDR3 in DNA: TGTGCCAGCAGCTTAGGGGGCAGGGGAAACACCGGGGAGCTGTTTTTT. The chain combines TRBV7-2 with TRBJ2-2, with D tentatively TRBD1 (6 bases). The V end lost 1 base, the J end lost 2 bases, and 11 bases lay between the germline ends. CDR1 and CDR2 (germline): SGHTA, FQGNSA. The CDR3 has 16 residues.

J is TRBJ1-2 and V is TRBV5-4, with D perhaps matching TRBD1 (6 bases). Germline V lookup: CDR1 SGHNT, CDR2 YYREEE (reference sequence). CDR3 length: 16 residues. The V end was cut by 1 base, the J end by 0 bases, with 13 bases between. CDR3 bases: TGTGCCAGCAGCTTGAAGAGCCGGGACACTAACTATGGCTACACCTTC. Translation gives CASSLKSRDTNYGYTF.

The V call is TRBV11-2, the J call TRBJ1-1; D is uncertain. Deletions cut 5 bases from V and 0 bases from J, with 13 bases between. Germline-derived CDR1 and CDR2 are SGHAT and FQNNGV. The CDR3 runs to 15 residues. The DNA of the CDR3 is TGTGCCAGCAGCGCCCTAATCCAACTGAACACTGAAGCTTTCTTT. This encodes CASSALIQLNTEAFF.

This chain connects TRBV6-5 to TRBJ2-5, with unresolved D. Trimming cost V 4 bases and J 7 bases, with 19 bases left between them. This CDR3 is built from 15 residues. CDR1 is MNHEY, CDR2 SVGAGI, per germline. The CDR3 loop reads CASSSWWRRDVTQYF. The CDR3 DNA reads as TGTGCCAGCAGTTCCTGGTGGAGACGAGACGTGACCCAGTACTTC.

Comment on this clone: In the same sample, other DNA sequences code for this CDR3. The chain couples TRBV5-1 to TRBJ2-5; possibly TRBD2 for D (6 bases). V lost 0 bases to trimming and J lost 5 bases, with 14 bases between them. Germline V CDR1 and CDR2: SGHRS, YFSETQ. The CDR3 runs 15 residues. The DNA of the CDR3 is TGCGCCAGCAGCTTGGCCGTGGGGGGAGAGGAGACCCAGTACTTC. This translates into CASSLAVGGEETQYF.

The chain uses TRBV7-8 and TRBJ1-5, with TRBD1 matching 7 bases. This CDR3 region has 16 residues. Trimming at V came to 2 bases and at J to 2 bases, leaving 6 bases not matched to a gene. From germline, CDR1 is SGHVS and CDR2 FQNEAQ. DNA for the CDR3: TGTGCCAGCAGCTTACTAAGACAGGGCGGCAATCAGCCCCAGCATTTT. Translating gives CASSLLRQGGNQPQHF.

This clone was found a few times. J is TRBJ2-3 and V is TRBV27; 11 nucleotides align to TRBD2. Germline V gives CDR1 MNHEY, CDR2 SMNVEV (reference sequence). The CDR3 length is 16 residues. Trimming cost V 5 bases and J 2 bases; bases outside gene matches: 6. The CDR3 loop reads CASSVRLAGPTDTQYF. In nucleotides, the CDR3 is TGTGCCAGCAGTGTAAGACTAGCGGGACCCACAGATACGCAGTATTTT.

Regarding this clone: The sample contains more than one DNA sequence encoding this CDR3. The chain recombines TRBV18 with TRBJ2-7; D remains ambiguous. Germline V CDR1 and CDR2: KGHSH, LQKENI. The CDR3 is 13 residues long. Trimming removed 3 bases at V and 0 bases at J, with 6 bases between. CDR3 coding DNA: TGTGCCAGCTCACCTCTGAGCTCCTACGAGCAGTACTTC. It codes for CASSPLSSYEQYF.